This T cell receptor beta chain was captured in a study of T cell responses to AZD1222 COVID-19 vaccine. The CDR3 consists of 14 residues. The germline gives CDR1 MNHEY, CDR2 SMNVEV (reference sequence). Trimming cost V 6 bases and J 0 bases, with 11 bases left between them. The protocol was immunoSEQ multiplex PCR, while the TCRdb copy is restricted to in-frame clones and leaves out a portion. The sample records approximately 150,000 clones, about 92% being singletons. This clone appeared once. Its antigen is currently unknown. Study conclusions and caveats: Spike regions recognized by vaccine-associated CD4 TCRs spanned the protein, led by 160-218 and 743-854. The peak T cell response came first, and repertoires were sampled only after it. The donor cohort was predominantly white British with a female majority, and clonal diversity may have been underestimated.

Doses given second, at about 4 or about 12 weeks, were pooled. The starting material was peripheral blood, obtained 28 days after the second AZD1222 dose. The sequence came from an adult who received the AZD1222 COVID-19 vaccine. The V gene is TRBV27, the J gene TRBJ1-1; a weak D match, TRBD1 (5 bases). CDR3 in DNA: TGTGCCAGCAGAACGGGGGTTATGAACACTGAAGCTTTCTTT. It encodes CASRTGVMNTEAFF.